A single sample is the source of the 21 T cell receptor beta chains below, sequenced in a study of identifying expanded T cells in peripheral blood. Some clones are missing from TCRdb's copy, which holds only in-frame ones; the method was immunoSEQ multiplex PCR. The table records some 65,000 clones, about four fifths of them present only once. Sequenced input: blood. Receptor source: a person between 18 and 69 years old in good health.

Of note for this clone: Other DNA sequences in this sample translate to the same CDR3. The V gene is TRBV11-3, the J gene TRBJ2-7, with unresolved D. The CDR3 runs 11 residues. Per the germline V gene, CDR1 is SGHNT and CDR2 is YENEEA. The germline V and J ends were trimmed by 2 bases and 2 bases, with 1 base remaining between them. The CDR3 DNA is TGTGCCAGCAGCTTAACCTACGAGCAGTACTTC. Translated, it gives CASSLTYEQYF.

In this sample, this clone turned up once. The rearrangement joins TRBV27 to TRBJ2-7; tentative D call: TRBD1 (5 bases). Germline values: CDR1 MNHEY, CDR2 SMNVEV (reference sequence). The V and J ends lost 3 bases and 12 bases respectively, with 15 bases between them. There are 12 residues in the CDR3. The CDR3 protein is CASSLVGAEWYF. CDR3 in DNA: TGTGCCAGCAGTTTGGTTGGGGCCGAGTGGTACTTC.

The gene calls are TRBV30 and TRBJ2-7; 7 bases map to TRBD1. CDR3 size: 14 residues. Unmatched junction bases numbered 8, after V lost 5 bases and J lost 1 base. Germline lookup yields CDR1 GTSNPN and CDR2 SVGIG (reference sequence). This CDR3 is CAWGNRGGSYEQYF. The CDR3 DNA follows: TGTGCCTGGGGAAACAGGGGTGGTTCCTACGAGCAGTACTTC.

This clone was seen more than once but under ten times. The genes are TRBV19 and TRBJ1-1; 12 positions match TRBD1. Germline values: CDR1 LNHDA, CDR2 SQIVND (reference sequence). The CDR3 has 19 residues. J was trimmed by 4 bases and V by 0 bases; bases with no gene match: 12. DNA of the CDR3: TGTGCCAGTAGTATAGATCGCAGGGGACAGGGGGCGCGGAGCACTGAAGCTTTCTTT. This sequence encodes CASSIDRRGQGARSTEAFF.

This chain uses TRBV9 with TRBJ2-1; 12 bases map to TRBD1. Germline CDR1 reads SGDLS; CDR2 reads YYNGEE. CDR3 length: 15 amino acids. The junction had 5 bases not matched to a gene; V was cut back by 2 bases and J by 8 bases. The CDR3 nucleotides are TGTGCCAGCAGCGTGTGGGACAGGGGGCGGGATGAGCAGTTCTTC. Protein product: CASSVWDRGRDEQFF.

DNA of the CDR3: TGCGCCAGCAGGTCGGGGACGCTCTCCTACAATGAGCAGTTCTTC. This sequence encodes CASRSGTLSYNEQFF. The genes are TRBV5-1 and TRBJ2-1; the D call may be TRBD1 or TRBD2 (5 bases each). The CDR3 consists of 15 residues. Looked up from germline, CDR1 is SGHRS and CDR2 is YFSETQ. V was cut by 5 bases and J by 0 bases, with 12 bases left in between.

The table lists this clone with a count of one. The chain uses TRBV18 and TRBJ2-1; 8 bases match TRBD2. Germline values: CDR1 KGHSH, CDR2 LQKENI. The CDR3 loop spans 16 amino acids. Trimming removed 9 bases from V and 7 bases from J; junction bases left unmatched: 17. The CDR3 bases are TGTGCCAGTTATCACCAAGGTCTAGCGGGTGGGAATGAGCAGTTCTTC. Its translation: CASYHQGLAGGNEQFF. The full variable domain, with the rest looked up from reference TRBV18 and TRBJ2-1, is NAGVMQNPRHLVRRRGQEARLRCSPMKGHSHVYWYRQLPEEGLKFMVYLQKENIIDESGMPKERFSAEFPKEGPSILRIQQVVRGDSAAYFCASYHQGLAGGNEQFFGPGTRLTVL.

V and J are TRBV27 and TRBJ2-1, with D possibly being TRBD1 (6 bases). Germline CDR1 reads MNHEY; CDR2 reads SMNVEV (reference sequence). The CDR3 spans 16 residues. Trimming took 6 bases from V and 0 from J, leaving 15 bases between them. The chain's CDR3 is CASRAEQGASYNEQFF. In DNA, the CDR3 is TGTGCCAGCAGGGCGGAACAGGGAGCCTCCTACAATGAGCAGTTCTTC.

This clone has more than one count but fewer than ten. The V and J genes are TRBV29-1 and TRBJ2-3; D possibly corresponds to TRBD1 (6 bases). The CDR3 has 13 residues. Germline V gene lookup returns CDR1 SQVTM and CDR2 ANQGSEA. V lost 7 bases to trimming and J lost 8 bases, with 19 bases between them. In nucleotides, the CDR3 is TGCAGCGGGACAGTGCCTGGGGTCAGTACGCAGTATTTT. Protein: CSGTVPGVSTQYF.

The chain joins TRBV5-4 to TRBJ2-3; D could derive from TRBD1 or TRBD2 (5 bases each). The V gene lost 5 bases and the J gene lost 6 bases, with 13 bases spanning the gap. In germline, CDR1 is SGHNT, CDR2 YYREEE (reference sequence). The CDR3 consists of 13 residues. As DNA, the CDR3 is TGTGCCAGCAGTCGGGACCGCGGGGATACGCAGTATTTT. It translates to CASSRDRGDTQYF.

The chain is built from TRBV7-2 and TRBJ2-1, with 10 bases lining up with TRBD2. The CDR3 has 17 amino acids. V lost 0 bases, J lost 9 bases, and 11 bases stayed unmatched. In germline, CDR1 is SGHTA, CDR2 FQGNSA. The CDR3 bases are TGTGCCAGCAGCTTAGCCCCCGGGACTAGCGTCTTGCGTGAGCAGTTCTTC. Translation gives CASSLAPGTSVLREQFF.

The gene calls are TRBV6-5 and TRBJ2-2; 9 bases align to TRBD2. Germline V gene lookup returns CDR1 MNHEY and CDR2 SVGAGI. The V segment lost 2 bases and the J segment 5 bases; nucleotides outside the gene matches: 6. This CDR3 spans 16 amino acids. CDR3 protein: CASSYRSGGPTGELFF. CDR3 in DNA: TGTGCCAGCAGTTACAGGAGCGGGGGGCCGACCGGGGAGCTGTTTTTT.

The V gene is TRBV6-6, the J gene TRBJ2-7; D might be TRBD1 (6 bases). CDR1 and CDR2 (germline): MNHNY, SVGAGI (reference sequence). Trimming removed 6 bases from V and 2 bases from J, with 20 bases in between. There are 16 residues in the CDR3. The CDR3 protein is CASRHRGTRPPYEQYF. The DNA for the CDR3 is TGTGCCAGCAGGCATCGAGGGACACGACCCCCCTACGAGCAGTACTTC.

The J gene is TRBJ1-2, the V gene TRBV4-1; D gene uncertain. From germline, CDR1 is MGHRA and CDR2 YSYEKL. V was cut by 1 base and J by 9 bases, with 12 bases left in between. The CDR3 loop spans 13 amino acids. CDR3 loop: CASSQAGVFSYTF. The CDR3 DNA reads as TGCGCCAGCAGCCAAGCAGGCGTGTTTAGCTACACCTTC.

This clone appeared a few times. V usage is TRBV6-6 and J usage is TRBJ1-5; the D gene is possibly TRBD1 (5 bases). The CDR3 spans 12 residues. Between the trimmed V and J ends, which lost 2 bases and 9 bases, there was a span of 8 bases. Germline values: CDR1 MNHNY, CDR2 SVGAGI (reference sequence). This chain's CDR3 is CASSYQGGPQHF. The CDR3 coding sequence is TGTGCCAGCAGTTACCAGGGAGGGCCCCAGCATTTT.

The DNA of the CDR3 is TGTGCCAGCAGTTTCCTAGGCGGGCCTCAAGAAGCTTTCTTT. Encoded protein: CASSFLGGPQEAFF. The V call is TRBV27, the J call TRBJ1-1; D not resolved. The CDR3 extends over 14 amino acids. With 3 bases removed from V and 8 bases from J, the gap between germline ends came to 16 bases. Germline V gene sequence: CDR1 MNHEY, CDR2 SMNVEV (reference sequence).

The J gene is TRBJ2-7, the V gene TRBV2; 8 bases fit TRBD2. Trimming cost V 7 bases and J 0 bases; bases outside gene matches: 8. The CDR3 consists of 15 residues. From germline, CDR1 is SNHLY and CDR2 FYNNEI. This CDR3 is CASMRLAYSSYEQYF. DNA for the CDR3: TGTGCCAGCATGAGACTAGCGTATAGCTCCTACGAGCAGTACTTC.

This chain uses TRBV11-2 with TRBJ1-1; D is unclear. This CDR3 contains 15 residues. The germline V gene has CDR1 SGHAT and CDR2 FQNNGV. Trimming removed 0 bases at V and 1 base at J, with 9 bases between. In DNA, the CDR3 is TGTGCCAGCAGCTTAGATCTTAGCAGGAACACTGAAGCTTTCTTT. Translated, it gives CASSLDLSRNTEAFF.

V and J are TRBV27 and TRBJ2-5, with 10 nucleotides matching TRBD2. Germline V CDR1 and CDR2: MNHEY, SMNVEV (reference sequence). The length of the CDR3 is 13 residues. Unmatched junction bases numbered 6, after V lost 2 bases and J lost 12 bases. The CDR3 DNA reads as TGTGCCAGCAGTTTAGGGCTAGCGGGAGTCAAGTACTTC. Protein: CASSLGLAGVKYF.

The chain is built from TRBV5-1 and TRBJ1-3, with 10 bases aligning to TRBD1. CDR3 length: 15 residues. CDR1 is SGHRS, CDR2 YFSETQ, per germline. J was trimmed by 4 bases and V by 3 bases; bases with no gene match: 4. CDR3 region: CASSSDRGAGNTIYF. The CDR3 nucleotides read TGCGCCAGCAGCTCGGACAGGGGGGCAGGAAACACCATATATTTT. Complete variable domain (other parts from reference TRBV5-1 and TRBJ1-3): KAGVTQTPRYLIKTRGQQVTLSCSPISGHRSVSWYQQTPGQGLQFLFEYFSETQRNKGNFPGRFSGRQFSNSRSEMNVSTLELGDSALYLCASSSDRGAGNTIYFGEGSWLTVV.

CDR3 in amino acids: CASSALGGDYGYTF. In DNA, the CDR3 is TGTGCCTCCAGCGCGTTGGGGGGGGACTATGGCTACACCTTC. The rearrangement uses TRBV2 and TRBJ1-2; D is possibly TRBD1 (5 bases). From germline, CDR1 is SNHLY and CDR2 FYNNEI. There are 14 residues in the CDR3. The germline V and J ends were trimmed by 11 bases and 3 bases, with 19 bases remaining between them.